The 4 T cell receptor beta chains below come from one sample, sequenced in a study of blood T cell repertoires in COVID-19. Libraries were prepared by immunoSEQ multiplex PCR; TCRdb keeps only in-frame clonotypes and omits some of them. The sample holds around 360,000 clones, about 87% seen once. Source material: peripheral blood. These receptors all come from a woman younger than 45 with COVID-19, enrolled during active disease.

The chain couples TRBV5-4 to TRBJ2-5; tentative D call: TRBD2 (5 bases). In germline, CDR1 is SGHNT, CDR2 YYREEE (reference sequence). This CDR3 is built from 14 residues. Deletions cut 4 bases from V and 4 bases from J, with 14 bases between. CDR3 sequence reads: CASSLTDSPETQYF. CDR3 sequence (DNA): TGTGCCAGCAGCCTAACGGACTCACCAGAGACCCAGTACTTC.

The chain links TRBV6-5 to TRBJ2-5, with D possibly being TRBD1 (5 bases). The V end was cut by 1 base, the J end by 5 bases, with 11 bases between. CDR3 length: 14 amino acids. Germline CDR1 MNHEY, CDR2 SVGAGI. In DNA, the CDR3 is TGTGCCAGCAGTTACTATCAGGGAAGGGAGACCCAGTACTTC. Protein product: CASSYYQGRETQYF.

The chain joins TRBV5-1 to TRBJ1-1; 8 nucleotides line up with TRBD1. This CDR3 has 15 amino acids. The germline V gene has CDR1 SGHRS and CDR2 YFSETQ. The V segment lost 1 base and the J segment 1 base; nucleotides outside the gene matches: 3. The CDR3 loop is CASSLRTGPNTEAFF. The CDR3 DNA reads TGCGCCAGCAGCTTGCGGACAGGGCCGAACACTGAAGCTTTCTTT.

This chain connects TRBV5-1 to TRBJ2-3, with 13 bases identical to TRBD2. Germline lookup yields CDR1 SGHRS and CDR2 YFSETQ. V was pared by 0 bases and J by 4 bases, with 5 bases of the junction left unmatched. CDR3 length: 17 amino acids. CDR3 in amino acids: CASSLAGLAGEADTQYF. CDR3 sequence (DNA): TGCGCCAGCAGCTTGGCCGGACTAGCGGGAGAGGCAGATACGCAGTATTTT.